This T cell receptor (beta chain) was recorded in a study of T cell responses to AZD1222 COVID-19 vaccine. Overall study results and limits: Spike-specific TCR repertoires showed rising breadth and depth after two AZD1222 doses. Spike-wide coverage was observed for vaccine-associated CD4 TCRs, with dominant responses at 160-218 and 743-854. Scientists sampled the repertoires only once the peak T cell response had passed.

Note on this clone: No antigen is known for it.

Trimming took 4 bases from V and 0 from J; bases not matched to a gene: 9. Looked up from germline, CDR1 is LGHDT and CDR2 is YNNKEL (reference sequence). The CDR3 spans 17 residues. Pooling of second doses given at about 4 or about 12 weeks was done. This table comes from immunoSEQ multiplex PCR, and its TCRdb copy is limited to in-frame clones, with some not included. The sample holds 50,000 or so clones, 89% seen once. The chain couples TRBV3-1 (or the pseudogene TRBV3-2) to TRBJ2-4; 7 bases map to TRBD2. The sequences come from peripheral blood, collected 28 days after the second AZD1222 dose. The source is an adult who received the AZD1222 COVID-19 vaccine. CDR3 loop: CASSPIPGGLAKNIQYF. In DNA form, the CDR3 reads TGTGCCAGCAGCCCCATCCCGGGGGGACTAGCCAAAAACATTCAGTACTTC.